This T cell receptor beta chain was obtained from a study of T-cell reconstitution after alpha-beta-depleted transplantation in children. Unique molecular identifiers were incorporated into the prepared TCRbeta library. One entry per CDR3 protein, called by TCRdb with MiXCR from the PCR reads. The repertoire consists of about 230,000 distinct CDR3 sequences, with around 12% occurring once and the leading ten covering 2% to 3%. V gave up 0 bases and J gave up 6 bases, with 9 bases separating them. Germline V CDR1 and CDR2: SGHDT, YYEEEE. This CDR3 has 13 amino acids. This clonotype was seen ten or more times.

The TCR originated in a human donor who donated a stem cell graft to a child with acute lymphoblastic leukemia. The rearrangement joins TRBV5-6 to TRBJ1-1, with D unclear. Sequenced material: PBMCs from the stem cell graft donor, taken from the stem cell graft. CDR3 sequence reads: CASSLVQFPEAFF. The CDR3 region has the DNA TGTGCCAGCAGCTTGGTGCAGTTCCCTGAAGCTTTCTTT.